The sequence of this T cell receptor (beta chain) was determined in a study of blood T cell repertoires in COVID-19. The repertoire was sequenced with immunoSEQ multiplex PCR; TCRdb's copy has only in-frame clones and lacks some. The sample records about 160,000 clones, approximately 81% being singletons. The germline V gene encodes CDR1 SGHRS and CDR2 YFSETQ. The CDR3 has 14 residues. Trimming took off 4 bases at V and 3 bases at J, with 11 bases between the two ends. Input material: peripheral blood. The chain employs TRBV5-1 and TRBJ1-3, with TRBD1 as a possible D gene (5 bases). The TCR was taken from a man aged 35 to 55 with acute or convalescent COVID-19. The CDR3 loop reads CASSQSGGGNTIYF. CDR3 DNA: TGCGCCAGCAGCCAATCGGGGGGTGGAAACACCATATATTTT.